What follows are 30 T cell receptor beta chains derived from one specimen sequenced in a study of blood T cell repertoires in COVID-19. Generated by immunoSEQ multiplex PCR, the TCRdb table keeps only in-frame clones and is missing some. The sample gives 200,000 to 250,000 clones, just over 90% of which show up once; about 1.9% is in the top ten. The sequenced material came from PBMCs or T cells enriched from blood (not recorded which). The source of these receptors is a woman between 18 and 30 years old who had recovered from COVID-19.

The rearrangement uses TRBV11-2 and TRBJ2-7; 7 nucleotides match TRBD1. The CDR3 totals 14 residues. The V segment lost 2 bases and the J segment 6 bases; nucleotides outside the gene matches: 7. From germline, CDR1 is SGHAT and CDR2 FQNNGV. CDR3 bases: TGTGCCAGCAGCTTAAGAATAAAGGGGGCCGAGCAGTACTTC. This sequence encodes CASSLRIKGAEQYF.

CDR3 in DNA: TGTGCCAGTAACGGGGGTCACAATGAGCAGTTCTTC. Its protein product is CASNGGHNEQFF. The chain combines TRBV19 with TRBJ2-1; TRBD2 is a possible D gene (6 bases). Germline values: CDR1 LNHDA, CDR2 SQIVND (reference sequence). The ends were cut back, 7 bases at V and 5 bases at J, with 9 bases in the middle. This CDR3 has 12 amino acids.

The J gene is TRBJ2-5, the V gene TRBV3-1 (or the pseudogene TRBV3-2); tentatively, D is TRBD2 (5 bases). The CDR3 is 12 residues long. Between the trimmed V and J ends, which lost 4 bases and 5 bases, there was a span of 8 bases. Per the germline V gene, CDR1 is LGHDT and CDR2 is YNNKEL (reference sequence). The CDR3 protein is CASSRTGETQYF. In DNA form, the CDR3 reads TGTGCCAGCAGCCGGACGGGGGAGACCCAGTACTTC.

The J gene is TRBJ2-3, the V gene TRBV5-4, with D maybe TRBD2 (7 bases). The length of the CDR3 is 17 residues. Germline assignment: CDR1 SGHNT and CDR2 YYREEE (reference sequence). Between the trimmed V and J ends, which lost 3 bases and 3 bases, there was a span of 20 bases. CDR3 region: CASSSFLGGGATDTQYF. The CDR3 nucleotides are TGTGCCAGCAGCTCCTTCCTGGGAGGGGGGGCTACAGATACGCAGTATTTT.

The genes are TRBV5-4 and TRBJ2-5; TRBD2 is a possible D gene (5 bases). The CDR3 contains 13 residues. In germline, CDR1 is SGHNT, CDR2 YYREEE (reference sequence). Trimming removed 4 bases at V and 5 bases at J, with 12 bases between. CDR3 residues: CASSPGWEETQYF. CDR3 in DNA: TGTGCCAGCAGCCCGGGCTGGGAGGAGACCCAGTACTTC.

The CDR3 nucleotides read TGTGCCAGCATCCTCGCGGCAGGGGCTAATTCACCCCTCCACTTT. This sequence encodes CASILAAGANSPLHF. This chain links TRBV28 with TRBJ1-6, with a possible D match to TRBD1 (6 bases). In germline, CDR1 is MDHEN, CDR2 SYDVKM. This CDR3 has 15 residues. V lost 7 bases and J 6 bases, leaving 16 bases between the germline ends.

The DNA for the CDR3 is TGCAGCGCTCGGAGGGTGAACACTGAAGCTTTCTTT. This gives the protein CSARRVNTEAFF. The chain combines TRBV29-1 with TRBJ1-1, with D unclear. The CDR3 has 12 residues. Trimming removed 7 bases at V and 0 bases at J, with 9 bases between. Germline values: CDR1 SQVTM, CDR2 ANQGSEA.

The chain combines TRBV29-1 with TRBJ1-1; D is uncertain. Germline V gene data show CDR1 as SQVTM and CDR2 as ANQGSEA. This CDR3 spans 13 amino acids. The germline V and J ends were trimmed by 7 bases and 1 base, with 13 bases remaining between them. The CDR3 DNA reads as TGCAGCGCCGAGCCCGGGAGGAACACTGAAGCTTTCTTT. Translated: CSAEPGRNTEAFF. Combining the CDR3 with reference TRBV29-1 and TRBJ1-1 gives the whole variable domain SAVISQKPSRDICQRGTSLTIQCQVDSQVTMMFWYRQQPGQSLTLIATANQGSEATYESGFVIDKFPISRPNLTFSTLTVSNMSPEDSSIYLCSAEPGRNTEAFFGQGTRLTVV.

The chain joins TRBV13 to TRBJ2-1, with D maybe TRBD2 (6 bases). Germline V gene lookup returns CDR1 PRHDT and CDR2 FYEKMQ (reference sequence). The ends were cut back, 0 bases at V and 10 bases at J, with 10 bases in the middle. This CDR3 is 13 amino acids long. The CDR3 coding sequence is TGTGCCAGCAGCTTAGGCCGGCTAGCGGAGCAGTTCTTC. Translation: CASSLGRLAEQFF.

The chain joins TRBV20-1 to TRBJ1-2, with D perhaps matching TRBD1 (6 bases). The CDR3 length is 11 residues. From germline, CDR1 is DFQATT and CDR2 SNEGSKA (reference sequence). V dropped 7 bases and J dropped 3 bases, with 9 bases sitting between them. The CDR3 protein is CSVSGDYGYTF. CDR3 coding DNA: TGCAGTGTATCAGGGGACTATGGCTACACCTTC.

The J gene is TRBJ1-3, the V gene TRBV7-2; 8 bases fit TRBD1. Germline loops: CDR1 SGHTA, CDR2 FQGNSA. The CDR3 is 19 amino acids. V lost 1 base and J lost 1; bases outside the gene matches: 12. The CDR3 is CASSLVTGTGEPSGNTIYF. The CDR3 DNA reads as TGTGCCAGCAGCTTAGTTACAGGGACAGGCGAACCGTCTGGAAACACCATATATTTT.

This clone was recorded only once. The CDR3 DNA sequence: TGTGCCAGCAGCCAACAGGGAAATCAGCCCCAGCATTTT. It is translated as CASSQQGNQPQHF. V and J are TRBV9 and TRBJ1-5; a weak D match, TRBD1 (6 bases). The germline V and J ends were trimmed by 4 bases and 4 bases, with 9 bases remaining between them. This CDR3 is 13 amino acids long. The germline gives CDR1 SGDLS, CDR2 YYNGEE.

The CDR3 here is CASSLRGFPEAFF. The CDR3 DNA reads TGTGCCAGCAGTTTAAGGGGATTCCCTGAAGCTTTCTTT. This chain joins TRBV12-3 or TRBV12-4 and TRBJ1-1; possible D gene TRBD1, 5 bases. CDR3 length equals 13 residues. V was pared by 2 bases and J by 6 bases, with 10 bases between.

The V call is TRBV2, the J call TRBJ1-1; D is unclear. There are 16 residues in the CDR3. Germline V lookup: CDR1 SNHLY, CDR2 FYNNEI. V lost 4 bases and J lost 2, with 17 bases in between. In DNA form, the CDR3 reads TGTGCCAGCAGTGCAGAGGGTAGGGAATTAAACACTGAAGCTTTCTTT. It translates to CASSAEGRELNTEAFF.

The rearrangement uses TRBV6-1 and TRBJ1-6, with D perhaps matching TRBD1 (6 bases). The CDR3 totals 15 residues. Trimming left V 2 bases short and J 6 bases short, with 11 bases between. The germline CDR1 and CDR2 sequences are MNHNS and SASEGT. CDR3 loop: CASSEPDSLNSPLHF. CDR3 bases: TGTGCCAGCAGTGAACCGGACAGCCTTAATTCACCCCTCCACTTT.

This clone appeared a few times. The chain uses TRBV15 and TRBJ2-1, with D possibly TRBD1 on 6 matching bases. Germline CDR1 is LNHNV and CDR2 is YYDKDF (reference sequence). V was trimmed by 1 base and J by 6 bases, leaving 16 bases between them. The CDR3 spans 16 residues. The CDR3 loop reads CATSRVRDKPINEQFF. DNA for the CDR3: TGTGCCACCAGCAGAGTACGGGACAAGCCGATCAATGAGCAGTTCTTC.

This rearrangement joins TRBV6-5 to TRBJ1-1, with 9 bases aligning to TRBD1. The germline gives CDR1 MNHEY, CDR2 SVGAGI. The CDR3 is made up of 13 amino acids. Trimming at V came to 6 bases and at J to 2 bases, leaving 1 base not matched to a gene. CDR3 nucleotide sequence: TGTGCCAGCAGGGACAGGGGCAACACTGAAGCTTTCTTT. It codes for CASRDRGNTEAFF.

V usage is TRBV18 and J usage is TRBJ1-4, with D tentatively TRBD1 (5 bases). Germline CDR1 is KGHSH and CDR2 is LQKENI. Trimming took 0 bases from V and 0 from J, leaving 11 bases between them. There are 17 residues in the CDR3. The CDR3 spells CASSPPMGEATNEKLFF. The CDR3 coding sequence is TGTGCCAGCTCACCACCGATGGGGGAGGCAACTAATGAAAAACTGTTTTTT.

The chain is built from TRBV7-9 and TRBJ2-1, with D perhaps TRBD2 (6 bases). The length of the CDR3 is 13 residues. Germline assignment: CDR1 SEHNR and CDR2 FQNEAQ (reference sequence). Trimming stripped 5 bases from V and 10 bases from J, with 15 bases between. The CDR3 DNA follows: TGTGCCAGCAGCCGGGGCTCGGGGGTGGAGCAGTTCTTC. Protein product: CASSRGSGVEQFF. Full variable domain (rest looked up from reference TRBV7-9 and TRBJ2-1): DTGVSQNPRHKITKRGQNVTFRCDPISEHNRLYWYRQTLGQGPEFLTYFQNEAQLEKSRLLSDRFSAERPKGSFSTLEIQRTEQGDSAMYLCASSRGSGVEQFFGPGTRLTVL.

The gene calls are TRBV5-4 and TRBJ2-2, with 8 bases fitting TRBD1. The germline V gene encodes CDR1 SGHNT and CDR2 YYREEE (reference sequence). The CDR3 extends over 13 amino acids. The DNA of the CDR3 is TGTGCGACCGGACAGGGGAACACCGGGGAGCTGTTTTTT. It is translated as CATGQGNTGELFF. Variable domain in full (rest from reference TRBV5-4 and TRBJ2-2): ETGVTQSPTHLIKTRGQQVTLRCSSQSGHNTVSWYQQALGQGPQFIFQYYREEENGRGNFPPRFSGLQFPNYSSELNVNALELDDSALYLCATGQGNTGELFFGEGSRLTVL.

The rearrangement links TRBV3-1 (or the pseudogene TRBV3-2) to TRBJ1-5, with 8 bases aligning to TRBD1. The germline gives CDR1 LGHDT, CDR2 YNNKEL (reference sequence). CDR3 size: 16 residues. Trimming cost V 4 bases and J 1 base; bases outside gene matches: 6. The CDR3 protein is CASSRRGPWSNQPQHF. CDR3 bases: TGTGCCAGCAGCCGCAGGGGGCCGTGGAGCAATCAGCCCCAGCATTTT.

V gene TRBV5-1 combines with J gene TRBJ2-1, with TRBD2 identical over 13 bases. The CDR3 has 15 amino acids. Unmatched junction bases numbered 4, after V lost 3 bases and J lost 7 bases. CDR1 SGHRS and CDR2 YFSETQ come from the germline V gene. The chain's CDR3 is CASSWTSGSTNEQFF. The DNA of the CDR3 is TGCGCCAGCAGCTGGACTAGCGGGAGTACGAATGAGCAGTTCTTC.

CDR3 residues: CASSRQGVYIETQYF. In DNA form, the CDR3 reads TGTGCCAGCAGCCGGCAGGGGGTTTATATCGAGACCCAGTACTTC. This chain joins TRBV11-2 and TRBJ2-5, with 7 bases matching TRBD1. This CDR3 is built from 15 residues. With V trimmed by 5 bases and J by 5 bases, 11 bases remained unmatched. The germline V gene has CDR1 SGHAT and CDR2 FQNNGV.

The CDR3 sequence is CASSPGLAGGGAYEQYF. In DNA, the CDR3 is TGTGCCAGCAGCCCGGGACTAGCGGGAGGCGGGGCCTACGAGCAGTACTTC. The chain couples TRBV5-4 to TRBJ2-7; 15 bases match TRBD2. The CDR3 consists of 17 residues. The V and J ends lost 4 bases and 2 bases, in that order; junction bases with no gene match: 7. The germline gives CDR1 SGHNT, CDR2 YYREEE (reference sequence).

The chain couples TRBV5-5 to TRBJ1-2; D is possibly TRBD1 (6 bases). The CDR3 has 14 amino acids. Looked up from germline, CDR1 is SGHKS and CDR2 is YYEKEE (reference sequence). The V end lost 4 bases, the J end lost 4 bases, and 14 bases lay between the germline ends. The CDR3 bases are TGTGCCAGCAGCACGACAGGTACCCTCTATGGCTACACCTTC. As protein: CASSTTGTLYGYTF. Variable domain in full (rest from reference TRBV5-5 and TRBJ1-2): DAGVTQSPTHLIKTRGQQVTLRCSPISGHKSVSWYQQVLGQGPQFIFQYYEKEERGRGNFPDRFSARQFPNYSSELNVNALLLGDSALYLCASSTTGTLYGYTFGSGTRLTVV.

The chain joins TRBV5-1 to TRBJ2-7; a weak D match, TRBD1 (7 bases). Germline V gives CDR1 SGHRS, CDR2 YFSETQ. The CDR3 is 17 amino acids. V lost 3 bases to trimming and J lost 0 bases, with 19 bases between them. CDR3 sequence: CASSSNRQGGLSYEQYF. CDR3 coding DNA: TGCGCCAGCAGCTCGAACCGCCAGGGGGGCCTCTCCTACGAGCAGTACTTC. The full variable domain, rest sourced from reference TRBV5-1 and TRBJ2-7, is KAGVTQTPRYLIKTRGQQVTLSCSPISGHRSVSWYQQTPGQGLQFLFEYFSETQRNKGNFPGRFSGRQFSNSRSEMNVSTLELGDSALYLCASSSNRQGGLSYEQYFGPGTRLTVT.

The rearrangement links TRBV29-1 to TRBJ2-7, with 9 bases aligning to TRBD1. Germline V CDR1 and CDR2: SQVTM, ANQGSEA. Trimming took 6 bases from V and 4 from J; bases not matched to a gene: 4. CDR3 length: 12 amino acids. The CDR3 sequence: CSVRTGEYEQYF. The DNA of the CDR3 is TGCAGCGTCAGGACAGGGGAGTACGAGCAGTACTTC.

This clone was observed a single time. The gene calls are TRBV7-9 and TRBJ1-6, with D unclear. Looked up from germline, CDR1 is SEHNR and CDR2 is FQNEAQ (reference sequence). The CDR3 has 16 amino acids. Trimming shortened V by 1 base and J by 0 bases, and 7 bases separated the two germline ends. CDR3 nucleotide sequence: TGTGCCAGCAGCTTAGGCTTTAGCTCCTATAATTCACCCCTCCACTTT. Its translation is CASSLGFSSYNSPLHF.

The chain combines TRBV9 with TRBJ1-3, with 7 bases matching TRBD1. The CDR3 extends over 18 amino acids. Germline V lookup: CDR1 SGDLS, CDR2 YYNGEE. Trimming removed 4 bases from V and 0 bases from J; junction bases left unmatched: 13. CDR3 sequence reads: CASSPHPGTAASGNTIYF. The CDR3 DNA reads as TGTGCCAGCAGCCCACACCCCGGGACAGCCGCCTCTGGAAACACCATATATTTT.

The chain recombines TRBV19 with TRBJ1-1; D uncertain. The germline V gene encodes CDR1 LNHDA and CDR2 SQIVND (reference sequence). This CDR3 contains 13 residues. V was shortened by 6 bases and J by 2 bases, with 10 bases between the two germline ends. CDR3 in DNA: TGTGCCAGTAGCTCGAGACAAAACACTGAAGCTTTCTTT. Translated: CASSSRQNTEAFF.